This is a list of T cell receptor beta chains from one sample in a study of blood T cell repertoires in COVID-19. Assay: immunoSEQ multiplex PCR; the TCRdb copy retains only in-frame clones and omits some. The profile shows some 120,000 clones, 70% to 90% of them singletons. Sequencing was performed on peripheral blood. Receptor source: a woman between 50 and 59 years old with acute or convalescent COVID-19. Both conserved end residues are part of each CDR3. A D gene is named only where the DNA matches it firmly. A row's size may be missing; if present it is once, few, many or a size class.

V gene	D gene	clone size	J gene	CDR3 DNA	CDR3 protein
TRBV6-6	TRBD1	-	TRBJ1-1	TGTGCCAGCACCGTATTAAACAGGGGCGAAGCTTTCTTT	CASTVLNRGEAFF
TRBV12-3/TRBV12-4	-	-	TRBJ2-5	TGTGCCAGCAGTTTAAACAGCCAAGAGACCCAGTACTTC	CASSLNSQETQYF
TRBV3-1/TRBV3-2	-	-	TRBJ1-2	TGTGCCAGCAGCCAGGAGGGTAACTATGGCTACACCTTC	CASSQEGNYGYTF
TRBV5-1	-	-	TRBJ2-2	TGCGCCAGCAGCTTGGGACTACCGAACACCGGGGAGCTGTTTTTT	CASSLGLPNTGELFF
TRBV28	-	-	TRBJ1-5	TGTGCCAGCAGAGGATGGTGGGGGGGGAATCAGCCCCAGCATTTT	CASRGWWGGNQPQHF
TRBV2	-	-	TRBJ1-2	TGTGCCAGGATGACACTTACTAACTATGGCTACACCTTC	CARMTLTNYGYTF
TRBV10-3	TRBD1	few	TRBJ1-5	TGTGCCATCAGTGAGGGACAGGGACAGCCCCAGCATTTT	CAISEGQGQPQHF
TRBV3-1/TRBV3-2	TRBD2	-	TRBJ2-7	TGTGCCAGCAGGCCTAGCGGGAGTGTGTACGAGCAGTACTTC	CASRPSGSVYEQYF
TRBV5-6	-	-	TRBJ2-2	TGTGCCAGCAGCTTGAATAGGGACGGGAGATGGCTGTTTTTT	CASSLNRDGRWLFF
TRBV6-5	-	once	TRBJ1-4	TGTGCCAGCAGTTACTCGTATCGGAATGAAAAACTGTTTTTT	CASSYSYRNEKLFF
TRBV5-1	-	-	TRBJ1-4	TGCGCCAGCAGCTTGACAGGGTCTAATGAAAAACTGTTTTTT	CASSLTGSNEKLFF
TRBV5-1	TRBD2	-	TRBJ2-7	TGCGCCAGCAGCTGGAGCGGGAGTGGCGACGAGCAGTACTTC	CASSWSGSGDEQYF
TRBV9	-	-	TRBJ2-5	TGTGCCAGCAGCGCCGCTAGTACCAAGTTGGAGACCCAGTACTTC	CASSAASTKLETQYF
TRBV6-1	TRBD1	-	TRBJ1-1	TGTGCCAGCAGTGACGCGGGACAGGGGTTTTCCAAGAACACTGAAGCTTTCTTT	CASSDAGQGFSKNTEAFF
TRBV7-7	TRBD1	-	TRBJ2-7	TGTGCTAGCAGCCGGGACAGCTCCTACGAGCAGTACTTC	CASSRDSSYEQYF
TRBV3-1/TRBV3-2	TRBD2	-	TRBJ2-5	TGTGCCAGCAGCCCTACACCCCGACTAGCGGTACAAGAGACCCAGTACTTC	CASSPTPRLAVQETQYF
TRBV5-8	-	-	TRBJ2-6	TGTGCCAGCAGCTTAGGAGGCTCTGGGGCCAACGTCCTGACTTTC	CASSLGGSGANVLTF
TRBV15	-	-	TRBJ1-4	TGTGCCACCAGCAGAGATCCCGGACAGAATGAAAAACTGTTTTTT	CATSRDPGQNEKLFF
TRBV3-1/TRBV3-2	-	-	TRBJ2-3	TGTGCCAGCAGCCCAGAGAAAGAGCGGCCGGGAGTTCCAGATACGCAGTATTTT	CASSPEKERPGVPDTQYF
TRBV14	-	-	TRBJ1-5	TGTGCCAGCAGCCAAGGAGACCGGGGCAATCAGCCCCAGCATTTT	CASSQGDRGNQPQHF
TRBV24-1	TRBD1	-	TRBJ1-2	TGTGCCACCAGTGATTCCTCACAGGGGTTTTATGGCTACACCTTC	CATSDSSQGFYGYTF
TRBV6-5	-	-	TRBJ2-1	TGTGCCAGCAGTCCCTGGACAGAATTCAATGAGCAGTTCTTC	CASSPWTEFNEQFF
TRBV15	TRBD1	-	TRBJ1-1	TGTGCCACCCGGCTGCAGGGGGAGAACACTGAAGCTTTCTTT	CATRLQGENTEAFF
TRBV11-2	TRBD1	-	TRBJ1-1	TGTGCCAGCAGACCCGAGGGACAGGGGAACACTGAAGCTTTCTTT	CASRPEGQGNTEAFF
TRBV5-4	-	-	TRBJ1-4	TGTGCCAGCAGCTCAGGGAATGAAGGTTTTGAAAAACTGTTTTTT	CASSSGNEGFEKLFF
TRBV10-3	-	-	TRBJ1-5	TGTGCCATCAGTGATGGGCACCCCGGGGGTCAGCCCCAGCATTTT	CAISDGHPGGQPQHF
TRBV7-8	-	few	TRBJ2-1	TGTGCCAGCAGCTCCCGAGGGGGGGTGTCCTACAATGAGCAGTTCTTC	CASSSRGGVSYNEQFF
TRBV6-5	TRBD1	-	TRBJ1-2	TGTGCCAGCAGTAGGGACAGGGGCTATGGCTACACCTTC	CASSRDRGYGYTF
TRBV6-5	-	-	TRBJ1-6	TGTGCCAGCAGTTCCCCCGGGGGGCCGACGAATTCACCCCTCCACTTT	CASSSPGGPTNSPLHF
TRBV6-5	TRBD2	-	TRBJ2-1	TGTGCCAGTCGGAGCGGGGGGGCCTACAATGAGCAGTTCTTC	CASRSGGAYNEQFF
TRBV18	TRBD1	-	TRBJ1-2	TGTGCCAGCTCACCCCGGGACAGGCCCTCAGGAAGCTATGGCTACACCTTC	CASSPRDRPSGSYGYTF